This entry describes one TCR beta chain. No antigen is known for it. The record originates from a study of cytomegalovirus exposure and HLA in healthy donors. Across the whole study: The study placed less than 90% of its approximately 360 genotyped donors in the Caucasian-associated ancestry cluster. Study conclusions and caveats: The listing of some 170 TCR beta chains classed them as cytomegalovirus-associated.

With 60 Vbeta and 13 Jbeta primers, the PCR was carried out. Clones were read by immunoSEQ multiplex PCR, and TCRdb kept only the in-frame ones, dropping some. The sample comprises roughly 200,000 clones, over 75% of which are singletons, and 2.5% to 3.5% rests with the top ten. The CDR3 has 15 amino acids. Trimming at V came to 6 bases and at J to 2 bases, leaving 8 bases not matched to a gene. CDR1 is MNHEY, CDR2 SMNVEV, per germline (reference sequence). What was sequenced was PBMCs. The clonotype originates from a young woman in good health and CMV-seronegative. The chain uses TRBV27 and TRBJ1-2; 8 bases match TRBD1. The chain's CDR3 is CASRSQGAGNYGYTF. The CDR3 region has the DNA TGTGCCAGCAGGTCCCAGGGGGCAGGGAACTATGGCTACACCTTC.